This TCR beta chain was documented in a study of blood T cell repertoires in COVID-19. Study as a whole: Material from acute and convalescent COVID-19 was sourced from the United States, Italy and Spain. T cells, B-cell-depleted T cells, or PBMCs supplied cDNA or gDNA.

Authors' data handling: Estimation of nucleated cell counts was performed using reference gene primer amplification. Clones were sequenced by immunoSEQ multiplex PCR, and TCRdb holds only the in-frame ones, with some missing. The DNA was the basis for D and trimming; V, J and clone size are from that table. The sample has 100,000 to 120,000 clones; roughly 80% are singletons. From germline, CDR1 is SQVTM and CDR2 ANQGSEA. V lost 2 bases and J lost 0, with 7 bases in between. The CDR3 is 13 amino acids. The V and J genes are TRBV29-1 and TRBJ1-1; unclear D gene. The sequenced sample consisted of peripheral blood. The clonotype was recovered from a woman aged 60-70 years with acute or convalescent COVID-19. CDR3 residues: CSVESSVNTEAFF. CDR3 in DNA: TGCAGCGTTGAATCTTCGGTGAACACTGAAGCTTTCTTT. The full variable domain, with the rest looked up from reference TRBV29-1 and TRBJ1-1, is SAVISQKPSRDICQRGTSLTIQCQVDSQVTMMFWYRQQPGQSLTLIATANQGSEATYESGFVIDKFPISRPNLTFSTLTVSNMSPEDSSIYLCSVESSVNTEAFFGQGTRLTVV.